This T cell receptor beta chain was profiled in a study of control samples from healthy donors and cancer patients. Trimming cost V 2 bases and J 5 bases, with 16 bases left between them. This CDR3 region has 15 residues. The germline V gene has CDR1 LGHDT and CDR2 YNNKEL (reference sequence). Clones were sequenced by immunoSEQ multiplex PCR, and TCRdb holds only the in-frame ones, with some missing. In the table there are about 130,000 clones, approximately 95% of which are singletons. The sample consisted of blood. This clonotype originated in a man younger than 40 in good health. V is TRBV3-1 (or the pseudogene TRBV3-2) and J is TRBJ2-7; D possibly uses TRBD1 or TRBD2 (5 bases each). CDR3 DNA: TGTGCCAGCAGCCAAAAGGCGAGGGGCAGGAACGAGCAGTACTTC. Protein: CASSQKARGRNEQYF.